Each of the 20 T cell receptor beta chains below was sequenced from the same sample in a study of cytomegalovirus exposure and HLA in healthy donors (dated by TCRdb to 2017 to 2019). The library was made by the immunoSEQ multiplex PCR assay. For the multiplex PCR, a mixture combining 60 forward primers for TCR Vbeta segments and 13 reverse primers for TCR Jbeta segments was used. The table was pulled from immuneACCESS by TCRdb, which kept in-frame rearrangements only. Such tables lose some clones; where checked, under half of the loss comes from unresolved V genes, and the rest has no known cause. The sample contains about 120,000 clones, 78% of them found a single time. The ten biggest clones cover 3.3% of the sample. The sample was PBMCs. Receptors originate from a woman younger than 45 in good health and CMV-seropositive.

The CDR3 sequence is CASSLKRGDTQYF. The CDR3, as DNA: TGTGCCAGCAGCTTAAAAAGGGGGGATACGCAGTATTTT. The genes are TRBV7-3 and TRBJ2-3; D is possibly TRBD1 (6 bases). The CDR3 is made up of 13 amino acids. Germline loops: CDR1 SGHTA, CDR2 FQGTGA. The V gene lost 1 base and the J gene lost 6 bases, with 8 bases spanning the gap.

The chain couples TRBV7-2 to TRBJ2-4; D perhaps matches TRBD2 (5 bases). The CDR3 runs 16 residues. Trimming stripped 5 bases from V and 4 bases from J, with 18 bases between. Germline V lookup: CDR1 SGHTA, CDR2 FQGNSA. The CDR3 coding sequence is TGTGCCAGCAGCCTACGGGTCCGGGGAGAGAAAAACATTCAGTACTTC. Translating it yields CASSLRVRGEKNIQYF.

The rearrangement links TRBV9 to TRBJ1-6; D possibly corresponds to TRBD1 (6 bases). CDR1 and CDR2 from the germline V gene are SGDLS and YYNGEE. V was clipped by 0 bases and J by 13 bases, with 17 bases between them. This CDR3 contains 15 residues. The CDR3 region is CASSVDAGVLVPLHF. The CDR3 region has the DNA TGTGCCAGCAGCGTAGACGCAGGGGTGCTGGTTCCCCTCCACTTT. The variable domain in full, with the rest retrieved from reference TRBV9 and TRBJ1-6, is DSGVTQTPKHLITATGQRVTLRCSPRSGDLSVYWYQQSLDQGLQFLIQYYNGEERAKGNILERFSAQQFPDLHSELNLSSLELGDSALYFCASSVDAGVLVPLHFGNGTRLTVT.

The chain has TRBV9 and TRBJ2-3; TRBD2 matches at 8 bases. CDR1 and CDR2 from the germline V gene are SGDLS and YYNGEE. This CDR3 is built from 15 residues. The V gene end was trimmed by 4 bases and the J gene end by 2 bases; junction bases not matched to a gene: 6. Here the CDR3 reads CASSKLAAYTDTQYF. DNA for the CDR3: TGTGCCAGCAGCAAACTAGCGGCCTACACAGATACGCAGTATTTT.

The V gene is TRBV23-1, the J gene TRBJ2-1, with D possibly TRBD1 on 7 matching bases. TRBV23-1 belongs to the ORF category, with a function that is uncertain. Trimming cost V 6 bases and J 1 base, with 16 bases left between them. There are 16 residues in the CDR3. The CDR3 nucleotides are TGCGCCAGCAGACTCGACAGGGCGGGATCCTACAATGAGCAGTTCTTC. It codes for CASRLDRAGSYNEQFF.

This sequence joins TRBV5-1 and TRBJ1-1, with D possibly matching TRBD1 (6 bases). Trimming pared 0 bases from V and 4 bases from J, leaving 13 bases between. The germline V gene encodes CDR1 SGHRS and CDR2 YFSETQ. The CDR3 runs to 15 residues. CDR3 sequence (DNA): TGCGCCAGCAGCTTGGTTCGGGGGGGCGGCACTGAAGCTTTCTTT. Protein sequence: CASSLVRGGGTEAFF.

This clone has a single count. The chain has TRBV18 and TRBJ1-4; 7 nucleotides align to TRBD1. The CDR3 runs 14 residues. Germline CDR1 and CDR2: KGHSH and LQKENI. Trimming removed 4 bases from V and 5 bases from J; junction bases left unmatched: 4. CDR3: CASSRDSLNEKLFF. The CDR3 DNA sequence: TGTGCCAGCTCACGGGACAGCTTAAATGAAAAACTGTTTTTT.

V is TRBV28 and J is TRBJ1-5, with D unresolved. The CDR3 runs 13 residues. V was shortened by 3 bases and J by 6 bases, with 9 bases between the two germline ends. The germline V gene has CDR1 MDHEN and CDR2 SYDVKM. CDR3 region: CASSFSPGQPQHF. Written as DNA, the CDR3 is TGTGCCAGCAGTTTTTCCCCCGGTCAGCCCCAGCATTTT.

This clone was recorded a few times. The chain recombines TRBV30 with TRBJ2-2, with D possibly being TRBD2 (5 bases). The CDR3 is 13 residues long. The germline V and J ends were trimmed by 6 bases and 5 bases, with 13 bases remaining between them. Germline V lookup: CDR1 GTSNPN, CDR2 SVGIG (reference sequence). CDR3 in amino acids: CACSGILTGELFF. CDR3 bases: TGTGCCTGCTCCGGGATCTTGACCGGGGAGCTGTTTTTT.

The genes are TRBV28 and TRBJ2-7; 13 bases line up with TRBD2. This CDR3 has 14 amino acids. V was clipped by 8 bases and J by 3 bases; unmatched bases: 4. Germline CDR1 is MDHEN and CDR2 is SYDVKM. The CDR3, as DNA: TGTGCCAGCGCCTGGACTAGCGGGGGCTACGAGCAGTACTTC. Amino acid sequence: CASAWTSGGYEQYF.

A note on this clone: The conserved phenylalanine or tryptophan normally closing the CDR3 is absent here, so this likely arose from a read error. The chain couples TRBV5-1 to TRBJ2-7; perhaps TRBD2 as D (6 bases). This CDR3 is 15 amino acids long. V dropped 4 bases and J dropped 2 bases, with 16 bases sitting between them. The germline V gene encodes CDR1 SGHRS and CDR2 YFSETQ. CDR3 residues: CASSPGGPIPYEQYL. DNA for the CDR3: TGCGCCAGCAGCCCCGGGGGTCCGATACCCTACGAGCAGTACCTC.

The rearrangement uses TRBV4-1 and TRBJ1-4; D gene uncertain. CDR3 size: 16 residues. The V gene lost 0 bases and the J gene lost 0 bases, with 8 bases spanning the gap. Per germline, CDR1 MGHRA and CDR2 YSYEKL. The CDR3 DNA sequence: TGCGCCAGCAGCCAAGAACGGAGGACAACTAATGAAAAACTGTTTTTT. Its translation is CASSQERRTTNEKLFF.

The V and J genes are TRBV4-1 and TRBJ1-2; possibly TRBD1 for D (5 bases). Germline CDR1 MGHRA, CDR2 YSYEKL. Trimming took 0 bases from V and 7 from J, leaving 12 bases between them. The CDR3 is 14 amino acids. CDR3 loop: CASSQDGGLGGYTF. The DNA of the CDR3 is TGCGCCAGCAGCCAAGATGGGGGGTTGGGTGGCTACACCTTC.

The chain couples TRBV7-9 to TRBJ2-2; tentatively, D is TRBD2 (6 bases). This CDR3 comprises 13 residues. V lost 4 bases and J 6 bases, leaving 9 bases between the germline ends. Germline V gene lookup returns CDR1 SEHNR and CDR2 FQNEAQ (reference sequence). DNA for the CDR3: TGTGCCAGCAGCTCGGAGGGGCCCGGGGAGCTGTTTTTT. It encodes CASSSEGPGELFF.

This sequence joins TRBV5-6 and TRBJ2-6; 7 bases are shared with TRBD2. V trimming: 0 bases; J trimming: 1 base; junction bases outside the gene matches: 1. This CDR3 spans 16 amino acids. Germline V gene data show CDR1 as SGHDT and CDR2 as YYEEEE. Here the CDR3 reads CASSLAGGSGANVLTF. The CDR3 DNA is TGTGCCAGCAGCTTGGCCGGGGGGTCTGGGGCCAACGTCCTGACTTTC.

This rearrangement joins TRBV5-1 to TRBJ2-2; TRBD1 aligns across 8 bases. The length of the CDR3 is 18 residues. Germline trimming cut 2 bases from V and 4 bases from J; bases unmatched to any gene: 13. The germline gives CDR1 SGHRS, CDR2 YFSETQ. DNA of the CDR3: TGCGCCAGCAGCTTAGCCCGCCCGGGACAGGACGCCACCGGGGAGCTGTTTTTT. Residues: CASSLARPGQDATGELFF.

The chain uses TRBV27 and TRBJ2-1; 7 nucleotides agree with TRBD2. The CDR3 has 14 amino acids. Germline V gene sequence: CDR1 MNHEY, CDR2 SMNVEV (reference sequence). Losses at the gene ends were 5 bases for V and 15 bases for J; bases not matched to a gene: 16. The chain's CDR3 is CASSREGEFGLGFF. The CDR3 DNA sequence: TGTGCCAGCAGTAGGGAGGGAGAGTTTGGCTTGGGGTTCTTC.

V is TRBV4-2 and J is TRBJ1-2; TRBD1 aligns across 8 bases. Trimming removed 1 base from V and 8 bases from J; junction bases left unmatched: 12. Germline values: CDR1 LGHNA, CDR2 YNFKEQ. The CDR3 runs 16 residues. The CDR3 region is CASSQVDGQGARGYTF. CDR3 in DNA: TGTGCCAGCAGCCAAGTGGACGGGCAGGGGGCGCGAGGCTACACCTTC.

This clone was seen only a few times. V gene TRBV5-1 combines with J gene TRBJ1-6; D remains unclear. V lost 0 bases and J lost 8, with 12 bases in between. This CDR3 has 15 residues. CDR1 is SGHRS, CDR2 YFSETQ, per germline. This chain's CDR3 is CASSLVGVGHSPLHF. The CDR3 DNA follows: TGCGCCAGCAGCTTGGTGGGCGTGGGTCATTCACCCCTCCACTTT.

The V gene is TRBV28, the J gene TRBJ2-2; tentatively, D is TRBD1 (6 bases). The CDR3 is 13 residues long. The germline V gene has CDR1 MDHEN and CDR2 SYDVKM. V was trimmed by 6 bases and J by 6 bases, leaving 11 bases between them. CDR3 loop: CASRGALAGELFF. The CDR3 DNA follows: TGTGCCAGCAGGGGGGCGTTGGCCGGGGAGCTGTTTTTT.